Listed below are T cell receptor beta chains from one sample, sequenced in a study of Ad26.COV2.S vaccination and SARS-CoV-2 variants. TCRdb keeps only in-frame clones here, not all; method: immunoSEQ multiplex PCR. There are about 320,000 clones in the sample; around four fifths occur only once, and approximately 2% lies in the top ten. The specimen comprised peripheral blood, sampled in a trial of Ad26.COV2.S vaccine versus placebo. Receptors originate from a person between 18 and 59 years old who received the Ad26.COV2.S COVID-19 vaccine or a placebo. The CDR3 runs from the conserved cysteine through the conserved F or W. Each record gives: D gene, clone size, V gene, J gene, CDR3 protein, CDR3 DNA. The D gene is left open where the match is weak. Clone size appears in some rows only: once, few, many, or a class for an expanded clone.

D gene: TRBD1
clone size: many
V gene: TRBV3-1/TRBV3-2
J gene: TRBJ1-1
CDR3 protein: CASSQAGTGRRRAFF
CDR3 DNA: TGTGCCAGCAGCCAAGCAGGGACAGGCAGAAGGAGGGCTTTCTTT

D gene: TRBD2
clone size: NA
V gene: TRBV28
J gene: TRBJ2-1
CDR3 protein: CASRYQLAGGEQFF
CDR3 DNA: TGTGCCAGCAGGTACCAACTAGCGGGGGGCGAGCAGTTCTTC

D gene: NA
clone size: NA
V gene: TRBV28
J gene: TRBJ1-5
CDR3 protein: CASSLSTQPQHF
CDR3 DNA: TGTGCCAGCAGTTTATCTACACAGCCCCAGCATTTT

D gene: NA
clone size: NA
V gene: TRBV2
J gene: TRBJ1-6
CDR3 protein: CASSENWSSYNSPLHF
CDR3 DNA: TGTGCCAGCAGTGAAAACTGGAGCTCCTATAATTCACCCCTCCACTTT

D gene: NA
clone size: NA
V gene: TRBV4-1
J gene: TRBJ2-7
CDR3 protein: CASSQEYLDGGAYEQYF
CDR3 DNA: TGCGCCAGCAGCCAAGAGTATTTGGACGGTGGGGCCTACGAGCAGTACTTC

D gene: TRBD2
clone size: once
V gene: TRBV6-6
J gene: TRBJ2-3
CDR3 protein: CASRLAGPTDTQYF
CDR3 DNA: TGTGCCAGCAGGCTAGCGGGGCCGACAGATACGCAGTATTTT

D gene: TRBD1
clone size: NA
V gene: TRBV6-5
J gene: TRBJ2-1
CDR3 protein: CASRQGLLNEQFF
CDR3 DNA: TGTGCCAGCAGACAGGGGCTCCTCAATGAGCAGTTCTTC

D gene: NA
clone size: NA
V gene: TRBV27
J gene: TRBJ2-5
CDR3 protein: CASSREPEETQYF
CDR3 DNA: TGTGCCAGCAGCCGGGAGCCCGAAGAGACCCAGTACTTC

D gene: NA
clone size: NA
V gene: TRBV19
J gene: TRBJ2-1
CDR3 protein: CASTQDNGDPPREQFF
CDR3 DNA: TGTGCCAGTACCCAGGACAATGGGGACCCTCCTCGGGAGCAGTTCTTC

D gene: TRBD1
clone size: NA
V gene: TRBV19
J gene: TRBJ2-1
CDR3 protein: CASSPTGSYNEQFF
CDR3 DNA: TGTGCCAGTAGCCCGACAGGGTCCTACAATGAGCAGTTCTTC

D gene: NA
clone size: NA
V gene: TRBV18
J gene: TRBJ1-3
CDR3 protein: CASSPPQASGNTIYF
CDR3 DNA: TGTGCCAGCTCACCCCCCCAAGCCTCTGGAAACACCATATATTTT

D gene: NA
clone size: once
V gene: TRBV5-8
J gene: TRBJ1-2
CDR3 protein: CASSLVGRQSYGYTF
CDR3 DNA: TGTGCCAGCAGCTTGGTGGGGCGACAAAGCTATGGCTACACCTTC

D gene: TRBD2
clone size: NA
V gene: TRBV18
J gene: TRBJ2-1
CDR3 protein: CASSPPSSGGFPPNEQFF
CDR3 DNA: TGTGCCAGCTCACCACCGTCTAGCGGGGGGTTCCCCCCCAATGAGCAGTTCTTC

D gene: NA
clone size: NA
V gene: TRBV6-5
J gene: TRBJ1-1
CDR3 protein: CASSSRQNTEAFF
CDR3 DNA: TGTGCCAGCAGTTCCCGACAGAACACTGAAGCTTTCTTT

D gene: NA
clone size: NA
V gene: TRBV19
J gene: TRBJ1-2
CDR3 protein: CAILYGYTF
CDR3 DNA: TGTGCCATCCTCTATGGCTACACCTTC

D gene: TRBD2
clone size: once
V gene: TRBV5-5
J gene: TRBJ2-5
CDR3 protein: CASSFTAGGAETQYF
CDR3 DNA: TGTGCCAGCAGCTTCACAGCGGGGGGAGCCGAGACCCAGTACTTC

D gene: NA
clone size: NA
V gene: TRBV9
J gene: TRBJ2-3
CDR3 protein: CASSAGSGTPTDTQYF
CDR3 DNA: TGTGCCAGCAGCGCCGGATCCGGGACTCCCACAGATACGCAGTATTTT

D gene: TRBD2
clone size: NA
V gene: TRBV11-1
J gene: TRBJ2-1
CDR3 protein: CASSPLPGGSYNEQFF
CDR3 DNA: TGTGCCAGCAGCCCACTCCCGGGGGGTTCCTACAATGAGCAGTTCTTC

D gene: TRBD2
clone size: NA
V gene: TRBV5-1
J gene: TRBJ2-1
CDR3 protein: CASATPRETSYNEQFF
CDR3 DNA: TGCGCCAGCGCGACCCCGCGGGAGACCTCCTACAATGAGCAGTTCTTC

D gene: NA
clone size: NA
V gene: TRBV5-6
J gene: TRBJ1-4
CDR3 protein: CASSGPDNEKLFF
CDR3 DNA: TGTGCCAGCAGCGGGCCTGATAATGAAAAACTGTTTTTT

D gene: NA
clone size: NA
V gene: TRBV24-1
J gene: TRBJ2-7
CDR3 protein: CATSDGFEQYF
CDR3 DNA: TGTGCCACCAGTGATGGGTTCGAGCAGTACTTC

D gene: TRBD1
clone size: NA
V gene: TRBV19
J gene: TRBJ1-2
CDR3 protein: CASSPVQGAGYTF
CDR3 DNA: TGTGCCAGTAGTCCAGTGCAGGGGGCTGGCTACACCTTC

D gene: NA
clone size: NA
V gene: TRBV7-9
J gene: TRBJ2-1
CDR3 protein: CASSLEGGNYNEQFF
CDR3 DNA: TGTGCCAGCAGCTTAGAGGGGGGTAACTACAATGAGCAGTTCTTC

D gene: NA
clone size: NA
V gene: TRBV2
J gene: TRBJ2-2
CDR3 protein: CASSQSFLPDLFTGELFF
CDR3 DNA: TGTGCCAGCAGTCAATCCTTTCTACCCGACTTATTCACCGGGGAGCTGTTTTTT

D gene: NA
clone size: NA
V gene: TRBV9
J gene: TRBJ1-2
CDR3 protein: CASSDHTFRESNYGYTF
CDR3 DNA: TGTGCCAGCAGCGATCATACTTTCAGGGAGAGTAACTATGGCTACACCTTC

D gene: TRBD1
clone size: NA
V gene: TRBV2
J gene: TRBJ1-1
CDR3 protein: CASREGTVINTEAFF
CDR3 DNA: TGTGCCAGCAGGGAAGGGACAGTGATTAACACTGAAGCTTTCTTT

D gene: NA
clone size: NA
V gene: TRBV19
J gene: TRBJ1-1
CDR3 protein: CASSPRQMNTEAFF
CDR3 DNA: TGTGCCAGTAGTCCCCGGCAGATGAACACTGAAGCTTTCTTT

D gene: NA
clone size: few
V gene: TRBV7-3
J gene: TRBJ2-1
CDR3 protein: CASSSGDEQFF
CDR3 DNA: TGTGCCAGCAGCTCCGGGGATGAGCAGTTCTTC

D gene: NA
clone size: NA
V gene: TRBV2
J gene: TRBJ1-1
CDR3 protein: CASSATLTLNTEAFF
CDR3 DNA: TGTGCCAGCAGTGCCACACTGACCTTGAACACTGAAGCTTTCTTT

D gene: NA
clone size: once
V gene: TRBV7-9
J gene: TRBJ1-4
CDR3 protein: CASSPDYQESSEKLFF
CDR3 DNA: TGTGCCAGCAGCCCCGATTACCAAGAGTCTAGCGAAAAACTGTTTTTT

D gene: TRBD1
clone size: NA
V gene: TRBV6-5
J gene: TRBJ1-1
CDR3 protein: CASTEPGTGKTEAFF
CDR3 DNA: TGTGCCAGCACCGAACCCGGGACAGGGAAAACTGAAGCTTTCTTT

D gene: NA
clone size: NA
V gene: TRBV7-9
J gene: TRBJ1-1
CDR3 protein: CASNLGGSPTEAFF
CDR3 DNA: TGTGCCAGCAATCTAGGTGGGAGTCCCACTGAAGCTTTCTTT

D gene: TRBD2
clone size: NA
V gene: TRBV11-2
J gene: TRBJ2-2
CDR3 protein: CASSLGRVGGQTNTGELFF
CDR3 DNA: TGTGCCAGCAGCTTAGGACGGGTGGGAGGGCAAACGAACACCGGGGAGCTGTTTTTT

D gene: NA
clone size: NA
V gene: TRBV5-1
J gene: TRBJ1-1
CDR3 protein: CASSLQGVRNTEAFF
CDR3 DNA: TGCGCCAGCAGCTTACAGGGTGTACGAAACACTGAAGCTTTCTTT

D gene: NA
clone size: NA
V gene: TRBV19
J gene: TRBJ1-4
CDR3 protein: CASSQGIIKEKLFF
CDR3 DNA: TGTGCCAGTAGCCAGGGGATTATTAAGGAAAAACTGTTTTTT

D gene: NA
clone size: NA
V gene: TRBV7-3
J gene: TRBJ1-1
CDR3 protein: CASSQQLNTEAFF
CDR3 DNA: TGTGCCAGCAGCCAACAACTGAACACTGAAGCTTTCTTT

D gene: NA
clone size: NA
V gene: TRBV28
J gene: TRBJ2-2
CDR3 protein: CASRRFGQYANTGELFF
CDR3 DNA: TGTGCCAGCAGGCGATTTGGACAGTACGCGAACACCGGGGAGCTGTTTTTT

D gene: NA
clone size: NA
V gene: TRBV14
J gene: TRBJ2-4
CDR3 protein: CASSPRETRKNIQYF
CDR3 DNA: TGTGCCAGCAGCCCCCGAGAGACTCGTAAAAACATTCAGTACTTC

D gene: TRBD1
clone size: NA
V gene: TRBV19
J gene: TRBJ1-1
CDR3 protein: CASSINRGVMNTEAFF
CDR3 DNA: TGTGCCAGTAGTATAAACAGGGGCGTAATGAACACTGAAGCTTTCTTT

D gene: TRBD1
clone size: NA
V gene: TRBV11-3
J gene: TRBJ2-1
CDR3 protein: CASSQTGTNEQFF
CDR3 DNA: TGTGCCAGCAGCCAGACAGGGACCAATGAGCAGTTCTTC

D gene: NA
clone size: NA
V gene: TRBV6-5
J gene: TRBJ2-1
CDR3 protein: CASTRANEQFF
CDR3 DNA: TGTGCCTCTACTAGGGCCAACGAGCAGTTCTTC

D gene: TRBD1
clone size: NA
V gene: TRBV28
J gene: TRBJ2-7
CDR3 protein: CASSPVDRDSYEQYF
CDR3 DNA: TGTGCCAGCAGCCCGGTCGACAGGGATTCCTACGAGCAGTACTTC

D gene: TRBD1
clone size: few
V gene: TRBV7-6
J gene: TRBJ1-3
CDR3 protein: CASSPFTTGGTGNTIYF
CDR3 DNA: TGTGCCAGCAGCCCTTTTACCACAGGGGGCACTGGAAACACCATATATTTT

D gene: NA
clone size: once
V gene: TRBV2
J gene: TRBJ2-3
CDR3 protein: CASSPQLSGGYTDTQYF
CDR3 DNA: TGTGCCAGCAGCCCTCAACTAAGTGGAGGGTACACAGATACGCAGTATTTT

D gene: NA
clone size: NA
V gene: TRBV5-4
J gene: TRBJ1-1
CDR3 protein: CASSDSRGNTEAFF
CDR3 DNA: TGTGCCAGCAGCGACTCGAGGGGGAACACTGAAGCTTTCTTT

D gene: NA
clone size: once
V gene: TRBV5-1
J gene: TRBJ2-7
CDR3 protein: CASIGGARTEQYF
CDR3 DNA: TGCGCCAGCATTGGGGGGGCGAGAACCGAGCAGTACTTC

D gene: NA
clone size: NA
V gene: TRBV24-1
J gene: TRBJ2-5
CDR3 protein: CATSDMVAGQETQYF
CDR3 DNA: TGTGCCACCAGTGATATGGTAGCAGGCCAAGAGACCCAGTACTTC

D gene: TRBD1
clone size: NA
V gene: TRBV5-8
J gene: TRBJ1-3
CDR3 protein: CASSSDRAPGNTIYF
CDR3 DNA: TGTGCCAGCAGCTCAGACAGGGCCCCTGGAAACACCATATATTTT

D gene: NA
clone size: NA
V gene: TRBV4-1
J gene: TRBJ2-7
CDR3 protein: CASSQDRGHAYEQYF
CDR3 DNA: TGCGCCAGCAGCCAAGACAGGGGTCACGCGTACGAGCAGTACTTC

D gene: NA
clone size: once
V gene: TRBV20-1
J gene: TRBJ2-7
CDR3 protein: CSATPSVEQYF
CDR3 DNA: TGCAGTGCCACGCCTTCGGTCGAGCAGTACTTC

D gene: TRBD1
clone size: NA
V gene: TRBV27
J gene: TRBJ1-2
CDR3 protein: CASSPRTGQYGYTF
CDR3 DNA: TGTGCCAGCAGTCCGCGGACAGGGCAATATGGCTACACCTTC